Listed here are 22 T cell receptor beta chains from one sample, sequenced in a study of T cell repertoires in cytomegalovirus infection. TCRdb analysed the reads with MiXCR anew, one entry per CDR3 protein. The sample shows about 490,000 distinct CDR3 sequences, around 10% of them seen only once. The sample was PBMCs. These receptors were obtained from a human donor in good health (CMV status not recorded). Some clones in this sample may be carry-over from other donors' samples.

This chain joins TRBV6-5 and TRBJ2-3; 9 nucleotides line up with TRBD2. J lost 2 bases, V lost 5 bases, and 11 bases had no gene match. This CDR3 region has 17 residues. From germline, CDR1 is MNHEY and CDR2 SVGAGI. The CDR3 nucleotides are TGTGCCAGCAGTACAGACAGACTAGCGGAATTCACAGATACGCAGTATTTT. This gives the protein CASSTDRLAEFTDTQYF.

This clonotype was seen more than once but under ten times. The chain has TRBV5-1 and TRBJ2-1; weak D call: TRBD2 (5 bases). Trimming took off 5 bases at V and 10 bases at J, with 13 bases between the two ends. There are 12 residues in the CDR3. From germline, CDR1 is SGHRS and CDR2 YFSETQ. The CDR3 region has the DNA TGCGCCAGCAGACTAAGCGGCAACGAGCAGTTCTTC. This codes for CASRLSGNEQFF.

This clonotype was recorded at least ten times. The rearrangement joins TRBV5-6 to TRBJ2-1, with D possibly being TRBD1 (6 bases). Germline lookup yields CDR1 SGHDT and CDR2 YYEEEE. This CDR3 has 15 residues. The germline V and J ends were trimmed by 6 bases and 0 bases, with 13 bases remaining between them. This CDR3 is CASTPGASSYNEQFF. CDR3 nucleotides: TGTGCCAGCACCCCAGGGGCGAGCTCCTACAATGAGCAGTTCTTC.

CDR3 amino acids: CASSPQDSGVSYEQYF. The DNA for the CDR3 is TGTGCCAGCAGCCCTCAAGATAGCGGGGTCTCCTACGAGCAGTACTTC. The gene calls are TRBV6-6 and TRBJ2-7, with TRBD2 matching over 8 bases. V lost 6 bases, J lost 0 bases, and 10 bases stayed unmatched. The CDR3 length is 16 residues. CDR1 and CDR2 from the germline V gene are MNHNY and SVGAGI (reference sequence).

In its sample, this clonotype was seen many times. V and J are TRBV2 and TRBJ2-5; 14 positions agree with TRBD2. The CDR3 is made up of 14 amino acids. Germline trimming cut 4 bases from V and 5 bases from J; bases unmatched to any gene: 0. Looked up from germline, CDR1 is SNHLY and CDR2 is FYNNEI. CDR3 bases: TGTGCCAGCAGTGGGACTAGCGGGAGGGAGACCCAGTACTTC. It codes for CASSGTSGRETQYF.

V gene TRBV20-1 combines with J gene TRBJ1-1, with D perhaps matching TRBD1 (6 bases). Trimming took 3 bases from V and 5 from J, leaving 13 bases between them. In germline, CDR1 is DFQATT, CDR2 SNEGSKA (reference sequence). The CDR3 spans 13 residues. The CDR3 nucleotides read TGCAGTGCTAGGACAGGAGGGGGAACTGAAGCTTTCTTT. This translates into CSARTGGGTEAFF.

At least ten counts were recorded for this clonotype. This rearrangement joins TRBV2 to TRBJ2-2; the D gene is possibly TRBD2 (6 bases). Trimming cost V 7 bases and J 1 base, with 13 bases left between them. The CDR3 contains 15 residues. Per germline, CDR1 SNHLY and CDR2 FYNNEI. CDR3 coding DNA: TGTGCCAGCAAGGCCGGGACTCTGAACACCGGGGAGCTGTTTTTT. Residues: CASKAGTLNTGELFF.

This clonotype was detected many times. This rearrangement joins TRBV7-8 to TRBJ2-3; D gene uncertain. The germline CDR1 and CDR2 sequences are SGHVS and FQNEAQ. This CDR3 region has 13 residues. V shed 4 bases and J shed 6 bases, with 11 bases lying between them. Here the CDR3 DNA reads TGTGCCAGCAGCTCGCTTCTAGGGGATACGCAGTATTTT. It codes for CASSSLLGDTQYF.

This clonotype was seen a few times. This clone may be a read error of a much larger clone one base away. This chain joins TRBV4-2 and TRBJ2-5; D is unresolved. In germline, CDR1 is LGHNA, CDR2 YNFKEQ. The CDR3 totals 13 residues. V was clipped by 1 base and J by 1 base, with 4 bases between them. The CDR3 DNA reads TGTGCCAGCAGCCAAGGAACCCAAGAGACCCAGTACTTC. This encodes CASSQGTQETQYF.

This clonotype was recorded at least ten times. J is TRBJ1-1 and V is TRBV6-1, with 8 bases that match TRBD1. Trimming at V came to 7 bases and at J to 5 bases, leaving 9 bases not matched to a gene. This CDR3 is 14 amino acids long. Germline CDR1 MNHNS, CDR2 SASEGT. CDR3 protein: CASILGTGGTEAFF. CDR3 coding DNA: TGTGCCAGCATTCTCGGGACAGGAGGAACTGAAGCTTTCTTT.

This clonotype was recorded at least ten times. V gene TRBV7-3 combines with J gene TRBJ2-1, with D unclear. CDR3 size: 14 residues. Germline CDR1 reads SGHTA; CDR2 reads FQGTGA. V gave up 4 bases and J gave up 8 bases, with 15 bases separating them. The CDR3 loop is CASSSQDGLDEQFF. The CDR3 DNA sequence: TGTGCCAGCAGCTCCCAAGACGGGTTGGATGAGCAGTTCTTC.

This clonotype was detected many times. The V and J genes are TRBV12-3 or TRBV12-4 and TRBJ2-3; D gene uncertain. The CDR3 runs to 13 residues. V was cut by 2 bases and J by 6 bases, with 9 bases left in between. CDR3 region: CASSLTDADTQYF. The CDR3 DNA sequence: TGTGCCAGCAGTTTAACAGACGCGGATACGCAGTATTTT.

Of note for this clonotype: This clone may be a read error of a much larger clone one base away. The chain recombines TRBV7-9 with TRBJ2-1, with D possibly being TRBD1 (5 bases). Germline V gene lookup returns CDR1 SEHNR and CDR2 FQNEAQ (reference sequence). V was clipped by 4 bases and J by 5 bases, with 18 bases between them. This CDR3 has 16 residues. CDR3 sequence reads: CASSYYGHSVNNEQFF. CDR3 DNA sequence: TGTGCCAGCAGCTATTATGGACACTCCGTTAACAATGAGCAGTTCTTC.

This chain links TRBV14 with TRBJ2-1; D gene uncertain. This CDR3 is 11 amino acids long. Trimming cost V 4 bases and J 10 bases, with 8 bases left between them. Germline loops: CDR1 SGHDN, CDR2 FVKESK. For the CDR3, the DNA is TGTGCCAGCAGCCCCTCTAGGGAGCAGTTCTTC. It yields the protein CASSPSREQFF.

This clonotype has a count of ten or more. The V and J genes are TRBV12-3 or TRBV12-4 and TRBJ1-4, with 9 bases matching TRBD1. This CDR3 is 12 amino acids long. V shed 6 bases and J 15 bases; nucleotides not matched to a gene: 8. CDR3 nucleotide sequence: TGTGCCAGCAGCCCCGGGACAGGGAAGATGTTTTTT. This codes for CASSPGTGKMFF.

Ten or more counts support this clonotype. J is TRBJ1-6 and V is TRBV7-6; D may be TRBD1 (6 bases). The V end lost 5 bases, the J end lost 7 bases, and 15 bases lay between the germline ends. The CDR3 runs to 15 residues. Looked up from germline, CDR1 is SGHVS and CDR2 is FNYEAQ. CDR3 coding DNA: TGTGCCAGCAGCGTCATAGGGGGATACAATTCACCCCTCCACTTT. Translating it yields CASSVIGGYNSPLHF. Supplemented by reference TRBV7-6 and TRBJ1-6, the full variable domain reads GAGVSQSPRYKVTKRGQDVALRCDPISGHVSLYWYRQALGQGPEFLTYFNYEAQQDKSGLPNDRFSAERPEGSISTLTIQRTEQRDSAMYRCASSVIGGYNSPLHFGNGTRLTVT.

Many counts were recorded for this clonotype. The rearrangement joins TRBV5-1 to TRBJ2-2; D is ambiguous. The V gene lost 4 bases and the J gene lost 6 bases, with 13 bases spanning the gap. CDR1 is SGHRS and CDR2 is YFSETQ in the germline V gene. The CDR3 consists of 14 residues. The CDR3 bases are TGCGCCAGCAGCGACCTTCTAGAGTCCGGGGAGCTGTTTTTT. It specifies CASSDLLESGELFF. The full variable domain, its missing parts supplied by reference TRBV5-1 and TRBJ2-2, is KAGVTQTPRYLIKTRGQQVTLSCSPISGHRSVSWYQQTPGQGLQFLFEYFSETQRNKGNFPGRFSGRQFSNSRSEMNVSTLELGDSALYLCASSDLLESGELFFGEGSRLTVL.

The chain has TRBV28 and TRBJ1-1; D is unresolved. The CDR3 has 13 residues. With 3 bases removed from V and 5 bases from J, the gap between germline ends came to 10 bases. CDR1 and CDR2 (germline): MDHEN, SYDVKM. The CDR3 coding sequence is TGTGCCAGCAGTTTTGAGAGGAGAACTGAAGCTTTCTTT. Translating gives CASSFERRTEAFF. The whole variable domain, remainder taken from reference TRBV28 and TRBJ1-1, is DVKVTQSSRYLVKRTGEKVFLECVQDMDHENMFWYRQDPGLGLRLIYFSYDVKMKEKGDIPEGYSVSREKKERFSLILESASTNQTSMYLCASSFERRTEAFFGQGTRLTVV.

This clonotype was counted many times. The chain couples TRBV20-1 to TRBJ2-5, with TRBD2 matching over 7 bases. Germline CDR1 DFQATT, CDR2 SNEGSKA (reference sequence). Trimming removed 6 bases from V and 1 base from J; junction bases left unmatched: 8. The CDR3 consists of 14 residues. The CDR3 region is CSAPALAVQETQYF. DNA of the CDR3: TGCAGTGCGCCGGCCCTAGCGGTCCAAGAGACCCAGTACTTC.

At least ten counts were recorded for this clonotype. The chain recombines TRBV12-3 or TRBV12-4 with TRBJ2-1; 13 positions agree with TRBD2. J lost 1 base, V lost 6 bases, and 6 bases had no gene match. CDR3 length equals 17 residues. The CDR3 loop reads CASSPPGLAGSYNEQFF. CDR3 nucleotides: TGTGCCAGCAGCCCCCCGGGACTAGCGGGGTCCTACAATGAGCAGTTCTTC.

This chain connects TRBV5-1 to TRBJ1-6; D unresolved. The V gene's germline CDR1 is SGHRS and CDR2 YFSETQ. Trimming removed 4 bases at V and 8 bases at J, with 13 bases between. This CDR3 spans 14 amino acids. The CDR3 is CASSPGIVHSPLHF. The CDR3 nucleotides are TGCGCCAGCAGCCCCGGGATTGTCCATTCACCCCTCCACTTT.

This clonotype was found many times. J is TRBJ2-5 and V is TRBV5-5; TRBD1 aligns across 9 bases. Germline lookup yields CDR1 SGHKS and CDR2 YYEKEE (reference sequence). V trimming: 3 bases; J trimming: 5 bases; junction bases outside the gene matches: 5. This CDR3 region has 14 residues. In DNA form, the CDR3 reads TGTGCCAGCAGCTGGGGACAGGGAGCGGAGACCCAGTACTTC. This translates into CASSWGQGAETQYF.